This T cell receptor beta chain was observed in a study of cytomegalovirus exposure and HLA in healthy donors. These donors were members of the approximately 110-subject validation cohort, a group separate from the approximately 670-subject first cohort. As to this clone: Its antigen is not known.

The CDR3 spans 16 residues. The junction had 6 bases not matched to a gene; V was cut back by 5 bases and J by 0 bases. CDR1 and CDR2 (germline): SGHAT, FQNNGV. Findings of the study overall: The tendency of first-cohort TCR clusters to co-occur in the 120 or so validation repertoires emerged from a later analysis. The classifier was said to identify cytomegalovirus status with high specificity and sensitivity.

Using immunoSEQ multiplex PCR, the repertoire was profiled, and TCRdb retains in-frame clones only, with some absent. The repertoire holds fewer than 90,000 clones, with about 95% as singletons. Sequencing input: PBMCs. The receptor was isolated from a man in his late teens or twenties in good health and CMV-seropositive. This rearrangement joins TRBV11-2 to TRBJ1-1; the match to TRBD1 covers 10 bases. Written as DNA, the CDR3 is TGTGCCAGCAGCCACCGGGACAGGGGCATGAACACTGAAGCTTTCTTT. Translation gives CASSHRDRGMNTEAFF.